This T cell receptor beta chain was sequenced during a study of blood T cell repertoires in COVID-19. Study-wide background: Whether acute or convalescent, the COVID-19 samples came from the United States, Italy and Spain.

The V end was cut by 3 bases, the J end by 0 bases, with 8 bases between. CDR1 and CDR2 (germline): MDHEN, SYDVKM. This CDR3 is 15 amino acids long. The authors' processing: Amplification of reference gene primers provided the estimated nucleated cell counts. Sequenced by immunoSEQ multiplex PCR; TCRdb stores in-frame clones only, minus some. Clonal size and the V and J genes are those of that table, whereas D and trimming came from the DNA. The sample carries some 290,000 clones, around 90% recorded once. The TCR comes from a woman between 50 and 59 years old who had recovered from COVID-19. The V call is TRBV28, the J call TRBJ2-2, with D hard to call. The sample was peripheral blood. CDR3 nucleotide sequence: TGTGCCAGCAGTTTTCTTCCCCCGAACACCGGGGAGCTGTTTTTT. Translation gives CASSFLPPNTGELFF.